The present T cell receptor beta chain was sequenced within a study of CD8 T cells in ankylosing spondylitis. Study observations and caveats: Reportedly, disease-linked clones are significantly enriched in ankylosing spondylitis patients' matched synovial fluid. A motif in TCR beta, a set of roughly eight highly homologous variants, appeared characteristic of ankylosing spondylitis blood.

In this sample, this clonotype turned up a few times. The antigen is unknown. Looked up from germline, CDR1 is MGHDK and CDR2 is SYGVNS. This CDR3 comprises 13 residues. V was shortened by 2 bases and J by 1 base, with 5 bases between the two germline ends. Via MiXCR, TCRdb re-called the 5' RACE reads, giving one row per CDR3 protein. The sample gives roughly 700,000 distinct CDR3 sequences, 15% to 20% of which show up once; around a fifth is in the top ten. This TCR derives from a male donor with ankylosing spondylitis. The material sequenced was blood, either unsorted or a sorted T cell fraction (not recorded which). The chain has TRBV25-1 and TRBJ1-2, with no clear D. The CDR3 is CASSERDNYGYTF. In nucleotides, the CDR3 is TGTGCCAGCAGTGAAAGGGATAACTATGGCTACACCTTC.